This T cell receptor beta chain was identified in a study of blood T cell repertoires in COVID-19. Study as a whole: Spain, Italy and the United States supplied samples that represented acute and convalescent COVID-19. T cells, B-cell-depleted T cells, or PBMCs provided the cDNA or gDNA that served as material.

The germline V gene encodes CDR1 MNHNS and CDR2 SASEGT. This CDR3 is 13 amino acids long. Trimming pared 0 bases from V and 5 bases from J, leaving 5 bases between. Per the study methods: Amplification with reference gene primers provided the estimates of nucleated cell counts. The method was immunoSEQ multiplex PCR; TCRdb's version includes in-frame clones alone and lacks a portion of them. V, J and clone size are taken as reported in that table, and D and trimming were inferred from the DNA itself. Among roughly 90,000 clones listed, under 90% were seen once. This clonotype was obtained from a human donor with active COVID-19. The donor label of this sample is uncertain. V and J are TRBV6-1 and TRBJ1-5, with unresolved D. The sample consisted of peripheral blood. CDR3: CASSEAGYQPQHF. As DNA, the CDR3 is TGTGCCAGCAGTGAAGCCGGGTATCAGCCCCAGCATTTT.